One TCR beta chain is described in this entry. Assay: immunoSEQ multiplex PCR; the TCRdb copy retains only in-frame clones and omits some. This sample carries more than 100,000 clones, roughly 90% of them seen once, and the ten largest clones take roughly 7.8%. The source of the sample is a study of control samples from healthy donors and cancer patients. The sequenced sample consisted of blood. The receptor's source is a man younger than 35 in good health.

In DNA form, the CDR3 reads TGTGCCAGTCGACGGGACGGCACAGATACGCAGTATTTT. This gives the protein CASRRDGTDTQYF. The V and J genes are TRBV19 and TRBJ2-3; TRBD1 or TRBD2 may be the D gene (5 bases each). The CDR3 totals 13 residues. The germline CDR1 and CDR2 sequences are LNHDA and SQIVND (reference sequence). V lost 8 bases and J lost 1, with 10 bases in between.